One sample yielded the 13 T cell receptor beta chains listed below, sequenced in a study of blood T cell repertoires in COVID-19. Profiled with immunoSEQ multiplex PCR; TCRdb holds only in-frame clones, not every one. In the table there are 100,000 to 150,000 clones, roughly four fifths of which are singletons. Sequencing was carried out using peripheral blood. These TCRs come from a man in his 60s with acute or convalescent COVID-19.

V and J are TRBV11-3 and TRBJ1-1; 7 bases are shared with TRBD1. The CDR3 consists of 16 residues. The V and J ends lost 2 bases and 1 base, in that order; junction bases with no gene match: 7. Per germline, CDR1 SGHNT and CDR2 YENEEA. Here the CDR3 DNA reads TGTGCCAGCAGCTTAAGGCAGGGGGTAAGGAACACTGAAGCTTTCTTT. It yields the protein CASSLRQGVRNTEAFF.

J is TRBJ2-3 and V is TRBV11-2; D is possibly TRBD1 (5 bases). In germline, CDR1 is SGHAT, CDR2 FQNNGV. V lost 3 bases and J 2 bases, leaving 9 bases between the germline ends. CDR3 length equals 14 residues. CDR3 bases: TGTGCCAGCAGCTTTTGGGGCCCCACAGATACGCAGTATTTT. Protein: CASSFWGPTDTQYF.

This clone has more than one count but fewer than ten. The chain carries TRBV11-1 and TRBJ2-3; D may be TRBD2 (6 bases). Trimming shortened V by 0 bases and J by 2 bases, and 9 bases separated the two germline ends. CDR3 length: 15 amino acids. CDR1 SGHAT and CDR2 FQDESV come from the germline V gene (reference sequence). This CDR3 reads CASSLASGHTDTQYF. DNA for the CDR3: TGTGCCAGCAGCTTAGCTAGCGGTCACACAGATACGCAGTATTTT.

J is TRBJ1-1 and V is TRBV3-1 (or the pseudogene TRBV3-2), with TRBD1 identical over 7 bases. Per germline, CDR1 LGHDT and CDR2 YNNKEL (reference sequence). The CDR3 runs to 17 residues. Trimming removed 1 base from V and 3 bases from J; junction bases left unmatched: 11. CDR3 in amino acids: CASSQGAYRGVDTEAFF. DNA of the CDR3: TGTGCCAGCAGCCAAGGGGCATACAGGGGAGTGGACACTGAAGCTTTCTTT.

The chain joins TRBV5-6 to TRBJ2-2, with 9 bases matching TRBD1. The germline V gene encodes CDR1 SGHDT and CDR2 YYEEEE. The trim removed 4 bases at V and 1 base at J, leaving 2 bases unmatched. The CDR3 length is 15 residues. The CDR3 nucleotides are TGTGCCAGCAGCGGGGACAGGGTGAACACCGGGGAGCTGTTTTTT. Amino acid sequence: CASSGDRVNTGELFF.

The V gene is TRBV6-5, the J gene TRBJ1-4; D ambiguous. Germline CDR1 and CDR2: MNHEY and SVGAGI. CDR3 length: 14 residues. V was clipped by 3 bases and J by 8 bases, with 13 bases between them. CDR3 in DNA: TGTGCCAGCAGTTATCTCGGTACTCTAGAAAAACTGTTTTTT. Translating gives CASSYLGTLEKLFF.

V and J are TRBV28 and TRBJ1-3, with no clear D. Trimming took 3 bases from V and 0 from J, leaving 9 bases between them. The CDR3 has 15 amino acids. Looked up from germline, CDR1 is MDHEN and CDR2 is SYDVKM. CDR3 DNA: TGTGCCAGCAGTTTCGGCGGATACTCTGGAAACACCATATATTTT. Translating gives CASSFGGYSGNTIYF.

The DNA for the CDR3 is TGTGCCAGCAGCGGGCGGCCCTCAGGGGGCGATGAGCAGTTCTTC. Protein product: CASSGRPSGGDEQFF. The chain combines TRBV9 with TRBJ2-1; 8 bases are shared with TRBD1. Germline V gene data show CDR1 as SGDLS and CDR2 as YYNGEE. CDR3 length: 15 amino acids. J lost 8 bases, V lost 3 bases, and 10 bases had no gene match.

As DNA, the CDR3 is TGCGCCAGCAGCCCGGGACTAGCGGCTAGCACAGATACGCAGTATTTT. Translated: CASSPGLAASTDTQYF. The rearrangement joins TRBV5-1 to TRBJ2-3, with 11 bases identical to TRBD2. Germline V gene sequence: CDR1 SGHRS, CDR2 YFSETQ. V trimming: 4 bases; J trimming: 0 bases; junction bases outside the gene matches: 4. This CDR3 spans 16 amino acids.

The CDR3 DNA reads TGTGCCAGCAGTCCTTTCGAGCTTAGCGGGAGAATTGCCCACGAGCAGTACTTC. Amino acid sequence: CASSPFELSGRIAHEQYF. This sequence joins TRBV6-6 and TRBJ2-7, with 9 nucleotides matching TRBD2. The germline gives CDR1 MNHNY, CDR2 SVGAGI (reference sequence). The CDR3 totals 18 residues. The ends lost 5 bases at V and 5 bases at J; junction bases unmatched: 19.

The chain employs TRBV7-3 and TRBJ2-3; tentative D call: TRBD2 (6 bases). The CDR3 is 15 residues long. Germline CDR1 SGHTA, CDR2 FQGTGA. Trimming pared 0 bases from V and 1 base from J, leaving 8 bases between. This chain's CDR3 is CASSLTGLRTDTQYF. The CDR3 DNA follows: TGTGCCAGCAGCTTAACGGGACTCCGCACAGATACGCAGTATTTT.

The rearrangement uses TRBV28 and TRBJ1-1; TRBD1 agrees at 8 bases. V lost 5 bases and J lost 4; bases outside the gene matches: 3. The CDR3 is 13 amino acids. In germline, CDR1 is MDHEN, CDR2 SYDVKM. The CDR3 region is CASSPTGGTEAFF. DNA of the CDR3: TGTGCCAGCAGTCCAACAGGGGGCACTGAAGCTTTCTTT.

The chain uses TRBV19 and TRBJ2-3; 7 positions match TRBD2. This CDR3 has 15 amino acids. CDR1 is LNHDA, CDR2 SQIVND, per germline (reference sequence). With 6 bases clipped from V and 3 bases from J, the junction kept 9 bases outside the gene matches. The CDR3 sequence: CASSGPPGGTDTQYF. Written as DNA, the CDR3 is TGTGCCAGTAGCGGACCGCCCGGGGGGACAGATACGCAGTATTTT.